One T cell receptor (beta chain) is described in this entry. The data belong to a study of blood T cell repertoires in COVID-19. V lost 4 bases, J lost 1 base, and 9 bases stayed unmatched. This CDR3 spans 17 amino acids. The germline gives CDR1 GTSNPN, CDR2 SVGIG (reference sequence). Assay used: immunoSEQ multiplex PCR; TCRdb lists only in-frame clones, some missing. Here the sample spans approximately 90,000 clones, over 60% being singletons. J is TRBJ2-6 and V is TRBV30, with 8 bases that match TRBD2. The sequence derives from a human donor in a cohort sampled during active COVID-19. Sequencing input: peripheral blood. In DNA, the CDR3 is TGTGCCTGGAAACCGGGACTAGTGAAATCTGGGGCCAACGTCCTGACTTTC. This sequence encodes CAWKPGLVKSGANVLTF.